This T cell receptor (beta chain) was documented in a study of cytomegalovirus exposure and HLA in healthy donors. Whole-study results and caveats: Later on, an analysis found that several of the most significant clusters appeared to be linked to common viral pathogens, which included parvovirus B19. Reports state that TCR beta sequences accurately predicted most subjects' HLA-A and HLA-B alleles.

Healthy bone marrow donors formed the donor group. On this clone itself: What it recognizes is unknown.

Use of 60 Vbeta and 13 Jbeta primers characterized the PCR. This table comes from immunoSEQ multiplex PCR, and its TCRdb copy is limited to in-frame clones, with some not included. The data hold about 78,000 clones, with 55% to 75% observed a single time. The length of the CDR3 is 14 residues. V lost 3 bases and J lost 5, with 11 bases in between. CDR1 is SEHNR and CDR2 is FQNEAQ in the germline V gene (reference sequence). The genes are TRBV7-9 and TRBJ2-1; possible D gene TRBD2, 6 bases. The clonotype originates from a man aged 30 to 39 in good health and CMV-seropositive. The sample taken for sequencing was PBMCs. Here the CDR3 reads CASSFLAQNNEQFF. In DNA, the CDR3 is TGTGCCAGCAGCTTCCTAGCGCAGAACAATGAGCAGTTCTTC. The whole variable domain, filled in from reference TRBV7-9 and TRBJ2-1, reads DTGVSQNPRHKITKRGQNVTFRCDPISEHNRLYWYRQTLGQGPEFLTYFQNEAQLEKSRLLSDRFSAERPKGSFSTLEIQRTEQGDSAMYLCASSFLAQNNEQFFGPGTRLTVL.